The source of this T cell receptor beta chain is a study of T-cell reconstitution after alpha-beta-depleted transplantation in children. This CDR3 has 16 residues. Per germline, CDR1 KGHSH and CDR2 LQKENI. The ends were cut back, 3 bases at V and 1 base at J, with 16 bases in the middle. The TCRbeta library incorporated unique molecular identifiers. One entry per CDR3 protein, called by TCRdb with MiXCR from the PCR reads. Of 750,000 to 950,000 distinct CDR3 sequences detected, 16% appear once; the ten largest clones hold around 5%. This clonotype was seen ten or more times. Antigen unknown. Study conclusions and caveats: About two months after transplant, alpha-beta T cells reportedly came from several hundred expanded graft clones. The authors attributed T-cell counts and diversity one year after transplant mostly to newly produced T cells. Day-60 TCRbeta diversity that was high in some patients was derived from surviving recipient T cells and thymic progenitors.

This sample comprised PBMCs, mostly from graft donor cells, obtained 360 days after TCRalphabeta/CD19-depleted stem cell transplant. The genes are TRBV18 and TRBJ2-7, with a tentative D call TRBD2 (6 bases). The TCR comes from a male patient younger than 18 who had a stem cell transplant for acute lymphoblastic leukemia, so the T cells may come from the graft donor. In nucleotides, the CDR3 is TGTGCCAGCTCACCTGGAGGGACTCAAGCATCCTACGAGCAGTACTTC. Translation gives CASSPGGTQASYEQYF.